This is a list of T cell receptor beta chains from one sample in a study of glioma-infiltrating T cells. TCRdb reprocessed the multiplex PCR reads via MiXCR and lists one record per CDR3 protein. The sample yields approximately 110,000 distinct CDR3 sequences, around a quarter seen once. The specimen was glioma tissue, nonneoplastic brain tissue, or PBMCs (not recorded which). The receptors here all came from a human donor with low-grade glioma or glioblastoma, undergoing nonglioma brain surgery, or in good health (not recorded which). CDR3s include the opening cysteine and the closing phenylalanine or tryptophan. The D gene is left open where the match is weak. Size is omitted from some rows. Given values are once, few, many or a class for expanded clones.

d_call j_call v_call clone_size cdr3_length cdr3_aa cdr3_nt
NA TRBJ1-5 TRBV20-1 many 13 CSASRGRNQPQHF TGCAGTGCAAGTAGAGGGAGGAATCAGCCCCAGCATTTT
TRBD2 TRBJ2-7 TRBV6-1 many 13 CASRRGAAYEQYF TGTGCCAGCCGGCGGGGGGCAGCCTACGAGCAGTACTTC
NA TRBJ2-7 TRBV20-1 many 13 CSARGTDVYEQYF TGCAGTGCTAGAGGGACAGACGTCTACGAGCAGTACTTC
TRBD1 TRBJ1-1 TRBV7-2 many 14 CASSRDRTGAEAFF TGTGCCAGCAGTAGGGACAGGACGGGGGCTGAAGCTTTCTTT
TRBD1 TRBJ1-5 TRBV30 few 14 CAWSRTGINQPQHF TGTGCCTGGAGTAGGACAGGGATCAACCAGCCCCAGCATTTT
NA TRBJ1-1 TRBV3-1 NA 14 CASSHSNDNTEAFF TGTGCCAGCAGCCATTCCAACGACAACACTGAAGCTTTCTTT
NA TRBJ1-1 TRBV12-3/TRBV12-4 few 12 CASTLFRAEAFF TGTGCCAGCACCCTCTTCCGGGCTGAAGCTTTCTTT
TRBD2 TRBJ2-5 TRBV28 many 15 CASSRGLAGGETQYF TGTGCCAGCAGCCGAGGACTAGCGGGAGGAGAGACCCAGTACTTC
NA TRBJ1-1 TRBV5-1 few 13 CASSPLEGTEAFF TGCGCCAGCAGCCCCCTGGAAGGAACTGAAGCTTTCTTT
NA TRBJ2-3 TRBV19 many 17 CASNTYGGGSSADTQYF TGTGCCAGCAACACCTACGGAGGGGGGAGTTCGGCAGATACGCAGTATTTT
NA TRBJ2-1 TRBV7-2 many 15 CASSLDLGGADEQFF TGTGCCAGCAGCTTAGATTTGGGGGGGGCTGATGAGCAGTTCTTC
NA TRBJ1-2 TRBV29-1 NA 13 CSVPKETGYGYTF TGCAGCGTCCCGAAAGAAACGGGCTATGGCTACACCTTC
NA TRBJ1-6 TRBV7-3 few 14 CASSPDSRNSPLHF TGTGCCAGCAGCCCCGACAGTCGAAATTCACCCCTCCACTTT
NA TRBJ1-3 TRBV12-3/TRBV12-4 many 13 CASSFSPGNTIYF TGTGCCAGCAGTTTTTCCCCGGGAAACACCATATATTTT
TRBD2 TRBJ2-5 TRBV6-2/TRBV6-3 many 13 CASSPYLAGAQYF TGTGCCAGCAGTCCGTACCTAGCGGGAGCACAGTACTTC
NA TRBJ1-5 TRBV18 many 15 CASSPGTRGTQPQHF TGTGCCAGCTCACCTGGGACCCGGGGAACTCAGCCCCAGCATTTT
NA TRBJ1-2 TRBV7-9 NA 16 CASSLDAGSPIYGYTF TGTGCCAGCAGCTTGGACGCAGGCAGTCCCATCTATGGCTACACCTTC
NA TRBJ2-1 TRBV19 NA 16 CASSPLGLIGHNEQFF TGTGCCAGTAGTCCGTTGGGACTCATAGGCCACAATGAGCAGTTCTTC
TRBD1 TRBJ2-5 TRBV5-1 few 16 CASSLDTGGFRETQYF TGCGCCAGCAGCTTGGACACAGGGGGGTTCCGGGAGACCCAGTACTTC
NA TRBJ2-1 TRBV6-2/TRBV6-3 NA 16 CASSYHAGGNDNEQFF TGTGCCAGCAGTTACCACGCAGGGGGGAATGACAATGAGCAGTTCTTC
NA TRBJ1-1 TRBV4-1 many 15 CASSHQSPANTEAFF TGCGCCAGCAGCCATCAATCTCCAGCGAACACTGAAGCTTTCTTT
NA TRBJ1-6 TRBV4-1 many 16 CASSPGGGTYNSPLHF TGCGCCAGCAGCCCGGGGGGAGGTACCTATAATTCACCCCTCCACTTT
TRBD2 TRBJ2-7 TRBV4-1 NA 17 CASSQDAGLADSYEQYF TGCGCCAGCAGCCAAGATGCTGGACTAGCGGACTCTTACGAGCAGTACTTC
NA TRBJ1-1 TRBV20-1 many 14 CSVTRTKLRTEAFF TGCAGTGTCACGAGGACAAAACTTAGGACTGAAGCTTTCTTT
TRBD1 TRBJ2-1 TRBV19 few 15 CASSPKGGDYNEQFF TGTGCCAGTAGTCCCAAAGGGGGCGACTACAATGAGCAGTTCTTC
TRBD2 TRBJ2-3 TRBV7-9 many 15 CASSPTGGASDTQYF TGTGCCAGCAGCCCAACGGGGGGGGCCTCAGATACGCAGTATTTT
TRBD2 TRBJ2-7 TRBV28 once 18 CAGSENAGGGRQRDEQYF TGTGCCGGCAGTGAGAACGCCGGGGGGGGTCGGCAAAGAGACGAGCAGTACTTC
NA TRBJ2-1 TRBV10-3 many 14 CAISERASYNEQFF TGTGCCATCAGTGAGCGAGCTTCCTACAATGAGCAGTTCTTC
NA TRBJ2-1 TRBV6-1 many 15 CASSALRAAYNEQFF TGTGCCAGCAGTGCCCTTCGGGCCGCCTACAATGAGCAGTTCTTC
NA TRBJ2-4 TRBV2 NA 14 CASSALGAKNIQYF TGTGCCAGCAGTGCCTTGGGGGCCAAAAACATTCAGTACTTC
TRBD2 TRBJ2-5 TRBV3-1 few 15 CASSPPGLAQETQYF TGTGCCAGCAGCCCTCCGGGACTAGCTCAAGAGACCCAGTACTTC
NA TRBJ2-1 TRBV2 few 14 CASRGLIFGREQFF TGTGCCAGCAGGGGACTCATCTTTGGCCGTGAGCAGTTTTTC
NA TRBJ1-6 TRBV7-6 many 16 CASSLGLGTANSPLHF TGTGCCAGCAGCTTAGGGTTGGGTACTGCTAATTCACCCCTCCACTTT
NA TRBJ2-5 TRBV29-1 many 13 CSVDRSYQETQYF TGCAGCGTTGACAGGTCGTACCAAGAGACCCAGTACTTC
TRBD1 TRBJ2-7 TRBV2 many 12 CASRGQVDEQYF TGTGCCAGCAGGGGACAGGTAGACGAGCAGTACTTC
NA TRBJ2-3 TRBV7-2 many 14 CASSLGQGTDTQYF TGTGCCAGCAGCTTAGGACAGGGCACAGATACGCAGTATTTT
TRBD2 TRBJ2-1 TRBV18 many 14 CASSQRGTYNEQFF TGTGCCAGCTCACAGCGGGGGACCTACAATGAGCAGTTCTTC
TRBD1 TRBJ1-5 TRBV7-9 many 14 CASSSGQGNQPQHF TGTGCCAGCAGCTCGGGACAGGGGAATCAGCCCCAGCATTTT
NA TRBJ2-7 TRBV6-2/TRBV6-3 NA 10 CASRIYEQYF TGTGCCAGCAGGATCTACGAGCAGTACTTC
NA TRBJ1-1 TRBV11-3 NA 15 CASSLGDRMNTEAFF TGTGCCAGCAGCTTGGGCGACCGTATGAACACTGAAGCTTTCTTT
NA TRBJ2-7 TRBV5-1 NA 15 CASSLEGPSSYEQYF TGCGCCAGCAGCTTGGAGGGGCCGAGCTCCTACGAGCAGTACTTC
TRBD1 TRBJ1-5 TRBV19 many 14 CASSIGTGNQPQHF TGTGCCAGTAGTATAGGGACAGGGAATCAGCCCCAGCATTTT